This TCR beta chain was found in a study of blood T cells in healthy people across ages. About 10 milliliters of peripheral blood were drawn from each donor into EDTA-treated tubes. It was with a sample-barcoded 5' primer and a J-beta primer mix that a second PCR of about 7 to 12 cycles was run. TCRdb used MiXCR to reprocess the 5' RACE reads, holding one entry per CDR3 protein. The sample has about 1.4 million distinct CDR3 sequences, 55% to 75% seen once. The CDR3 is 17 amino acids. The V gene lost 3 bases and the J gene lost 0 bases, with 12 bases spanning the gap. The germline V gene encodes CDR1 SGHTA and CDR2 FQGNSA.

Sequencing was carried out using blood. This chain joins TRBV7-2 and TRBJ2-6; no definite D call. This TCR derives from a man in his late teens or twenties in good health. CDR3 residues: CASSFGPLVSGANVLTF. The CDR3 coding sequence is TGTGCCAGCAGCTTCGGACCGCTTGTCTCTGGGGCCAACGTCCTGACTTTC.